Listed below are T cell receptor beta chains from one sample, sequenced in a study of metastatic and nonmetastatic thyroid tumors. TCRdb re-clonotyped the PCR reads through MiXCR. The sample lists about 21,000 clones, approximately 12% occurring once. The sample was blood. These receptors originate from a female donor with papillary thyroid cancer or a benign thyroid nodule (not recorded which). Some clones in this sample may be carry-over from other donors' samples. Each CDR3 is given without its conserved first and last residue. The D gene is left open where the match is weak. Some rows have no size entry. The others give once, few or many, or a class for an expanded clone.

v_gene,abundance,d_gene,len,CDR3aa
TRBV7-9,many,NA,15,ASSSPSSLSPTHGYT
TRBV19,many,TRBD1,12,ASRDRASNQPQH
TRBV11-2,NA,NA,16,ASSLGSWLATYTDTQY
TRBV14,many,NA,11,ASSQEGRSPLH
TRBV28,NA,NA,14,ASSRRTTGPGSTIY
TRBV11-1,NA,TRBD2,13,ASSPGTSRSNEQF
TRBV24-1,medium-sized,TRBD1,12,ATGRTGDTGELF
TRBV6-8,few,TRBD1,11,VSSAGQWTGYT
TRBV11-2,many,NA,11,ASSHEPGSGYT
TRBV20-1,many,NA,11,SARDVVGYTQY
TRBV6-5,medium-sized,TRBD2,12,ASSYGLAGYEQY